Shown below are 19 T cell receptor beta chains from a single sample sequenced in a study of glioma-infiltrating T cells. The iRepertoire nested amplicon-rescue multiplex PCR amplified TCR alpha and beta CDR3s from RNA. TCRdb reprocessed the multiplex PCR reads via MiXCR and lists one record per CDR3 protein. This table has roughly 100,000 distinct CDR3 sequences, 35% to 45% appearing once. The sequenced sample was glioma tissue, nonneoplastic brain tissue, or PBMCs (not recorded which). These receptors were taken from a human donor with low-grade glioma or glioblastoma, undergoing nonglioma brain surgery, or in good health (not recorded which).

Remarks on this clonotype: An end of the junction differs from the germline gene, which may be a read error. DNA for the CDR3: TGTGCCTGCAGCACTAGCGGGAGGGATTATGGGCAGTTCTTC. Its protein is CACSTSGRDYGQFF. The chain has TRBV7-3 and TRBJ2-1; 13 bases map to TRBD2. The V gene's germline CDR1 is SGHTA and CDR2 FQGTGA. The CDR3 consists of 14 residues.

This clonotype was seen repeatedly, ten times or more. The chain employs TRBV6-2 or TRBV6-3 and TRBJ2-3, with D possibly called TRBD1 or TRBD2 (5 bases each). Germline CDR1 and CDR2: MNHEY and SVGEGT. The CDR3 totals 14 residues. Trimming shortened V by 5 bases and J by 5 bases, and 14 bases separated the two germline ends. Here the CDR3 DNA reads TGTGCCAGCAGTCAGCGAGTTGGGGGAGATACGCAGTATTTT. This gives the protein CASSQRVGGDTQYF.

This clonotype was recorded at least ten times. V usage is TRBV27 and J usage is TRBJ2-3; D might be TRBD2 (5 bases). CDR1 MNHEY and CDR2 SMNVEV come from the germline V gene (reference sequence). CDR3 length: 15 residues. V lost 3 bases, J lost 1 base, and 11 bases lay in between. The CDR3 spells CASSLVGVGTDTQYF. The CDR3 DNA follows: TGTGCCAGCAGTTTGGTGGGAGTAGGCACAGATACGCAGTATTTT.

This clonotype was observed many times. The J gene is TRBJ2-3, the V gene TRBV2; D might be TRBD1 or TRBD2, each matching 5 bases. CDR1 SNHLY and CDR2 FYNNEI come from the germline V gene. V lost 0 bases, J lost 13 bases, and 17 bases lay in between. This CDR3 contains 14 residues. The CDR3 protein is CASSEAPQGGWEYF. CDR3 coding DNA: TGTGCCAGCAGTGAAGCCCCCCAGGGCGGGTGGGAGTATTTT.

This clonotype was recorded at least ten times. CDR3 coding DNA: TGTGCCAGCTCAGGACAGGGAGGGACTGAAGCTTTCTTT. Translation: CASSGQGGTEAFF. The rearrangement links TRBV18 to TRBJ1-1; 8 nucleotides match TRBD1. Trimming at V came to 5 bases and at J to 5 bases, leaving 4 bases not matched to a gene. The CDR3 has 13 amino acids. The germline CDR1 and CDR2 sequences are KGHSH and LQKENI. Based on the CDR3 plus reference TRBV18 and TRBJ1-1, the full variable domain is NAGVMQNPRHLVRRRGQEARLRCSPMKGHSHVYWYRQLPEEGLKFMVYLQKENIIDESGMPKERFSAEFPKEGPSILRIQQVVRGDSAAYFCASSGQGGTEAFFGQGTRLTVV.

This clonotype was seen ten or more times. This chain links TRBV11-3 with TRBJ2-7, with a tentative D call TRBD1 (6 bases). V lost 2 bases, J lost 6 bases, and 17 bases lay in between. Germline V gene data show CDR1 as SGHNT and CDR2 as YENEEA. The CDR3 is 15 amino acids. CDR3 sequence reads: CASSLIQGTTGEQYF. The CDR3 DNA sequence: TGTGCCAGCAGCTTAATCCAGGGGACGACGGGCGAGCAGTACTTC. Filled out from reference TRBV11-3 and TRBJ2-7, the complete variable domain reads EAGVVQSPRYKIIEKKQPVAFWCNPISGHNTLYWYLQNLGQGPELLIRYENEEAVDDSQLPKDRFSAERLKGVDSTLKIQPAELGDSAVYLCASSLIQGTTGEQYFGPGTRLTVT.

This clonotype has at least ten counts. The chain is built from TRBV11-3 and TRBJ2-1, with 7 positions matching TRBD2. This CDR3 contains 15 residues. V dropped 5 bases and J dropped 5; count of bases not matched to a gene: 9. Germline CDR1 is SGHNT and CDR2 is YENEEA. CDR3: CASSTRGDYNNEQFF. DNA for the CDR3: TGTGCCAGCAGCACCCGGGGGGACTATAACAATGAGCAGTTCTTC.

With respect to this clonotype: With a much larger clone just one base away, this may be a read error. This CDR3 is missing its conserved last phenylalanine or tryptophan, likely due to a read error. The rearrangement joins TRBV3-1 to TRBJ1-2; maybe TRBD1 (5 bases). This CDR3 comprises 12 residues. Germline V gives CDR1 LGHDT, CDR2 YNNKEL (reference sequence). The V end lost 2 bases, the J end lost 8 bases, and 9 bases lay between the germline ends. The CDR3 DNA is TGTGCCAGCAGCCAACAGGGAGGCGGCTACACCCTC. It encodes CASSQQGGGYTL.

On this clonotype itself: Given the absence of the conserved phenylalanine or tryptophan at the CDR3 end, a read error is likely. This rearrangement joins TRBV6-2 or TRBV6-3 to TRBJ2-5; 7 bases match TRBD2. The V gene's germline CDR1 is MNHEY and CDR2 SVGEGT. CDR3 length: 15 residues. The DNA for the CDR3 is TGCGCCAGCAGCCAAGGGGACGGGGGGTTTGAGACCCAGTACTCC. It translates to CASSQGDGGFETQYS.

This clonotype was recorded at least ten times. V is TRBV20-1 and J is TRBJ2-2; 10 bases are a match to TRBD1. The CDR3 is 15 amino acids. The V and J ends lost 3 bases and 4 bases, in that order; junction bases with no gene match: 5. Germline V gene sequence: CDR1 DFQATT, CDR2 SNEGSKA (reference sequence). The CDR3 DNA reads as TGCAGTGCTAGTCCGACAGGGGGCTTCACCGGGGAGCTGTTTTTT. Translating gives CSASPTGGFTGELFF.

Of note for this clonotype: Possible read error: a much larger clone is one base away. The gene calls are TRBV12-3 or TRBV12-4 and TRBJ2-7, with 7 bases aligning to TRBD1. This CDR3 spans 14 amino acids. CDR3 nucleotide sequence: TGTACCAGCAGTCGCCGGGACAGAGCCTACGAGCAGTACTTC. Translated, it gives CTSSRRDRAYEQYF.

Ten or more counts support this clonotype. The chain combines TRBV18 with TRBJ2-7; D is unresolved. V lost 3 bases to trimming and J lost 0 bases, with 6 bases between them. The germline V gene has CDR1 KGHSH and CDR2 LQKENI. The CDR3 totals 13 residues. CDR3 sequence reads: CASSPQSSYEQYF. Here the CDR3 DNA reads TGTGCCAGCTCACCGCAGAGCTCCTACGAGCAGTACTTC.

Remarks on this clonotype: This clone may be a read error of a much larger clone one base away. V gene TRBV7-6 combines with J gene TRBJ2-3, with 9 bases lining up with TRBD2. The CDR3 has 17 residues. Germline assignment: CDR1 SGHVS and CDR2 FNYEAQ. The ends lost 2 bases at V and 8 bases at J; junction bases unmatched: 14. Written as DNA, the CDR3 is TGTGCCAGCAGCTTAAGTTCGACTAGCGGCTACCAGAGTACGCAGTATTTT. Translation: CASSLSSTSGYQSTQYF.

In regard to this clonotype: A much larger clone differs from this one at a single base, so this may be a read error. The genes are TRBV5-4 and TRBJ2-7, with TRBD1 matching over 8 bases. This CDR3 spans 14 amino acids. From germline, CDR1 is SGHNT and CDR2 YYREEE (reference sequence). For the CDR3, the DNA is TGTGACAGCAGCAAACAGGGGGGCACCTACGAGCAGTACTTC. Translation: CDSSKQGGTYEQYF.

This clonotype appeared many times. The rearrangement joins TRBV4-2 to TRBJ2-7; 7 bases map to TRBD2. CDR1 LGHNA and CDR2 YNFKEQ come from the germline V gene. The junction had 7 bases not matched to a gene; V was cut back by 2 bases and J by 3 bases. The length of the CDR3 is 15 residues. The DNA for the CDR3 is TGTGCCAGCAGCCAATATAATTCGGGAGGCTACGAGCAGTACTTC. Translated, it gives CASSQYNSGGYEQYF.

This clonotype has at least ten counts. The CDR3 nucleotides are TGTGCCAGCAGTGAACTCTCAGCGGGAGCCTACAATGAGCAGTTCTTC. Its translation: CASSELSAGAYNEQFF. V is TRBV6-1 and J is TRBJ2-1, with 8 bases aligning to TRBD2. This CDR3 has 16 amino acids. J gave up 2 bases and V 2 bases, and 5 bases lay outside the gene matches. The germline gives CDR1 MNHNS, CDR2 SASEGT.

This clonotype was seen just once. A much bigger clone sits one base away, suggesting this may be a read error. V usage is TRBV9 and J usage is TRBJ2-3, with 10 bases matching TRBD2. With V trimmed by 4 bases and J by 6 bases, 5 bases remained unmatched. The CDR3 is 14 residues long. Germline assignment: CDR1 SGDLS and CDR2 YYNGEE. CDR3 amino acids: CASSRGLADDTQYF. Here the CDR3 DNA reads TGTGCCAGCAGCAGAGGACTAGCGGACGATACGCAGTATTTT.

The V call is TRBV19, the J call TRBJ2-7; no clear D. Germline V gene data show CDR1 as LNHDA and CDR2 as SQIVND (reference sequence). V dropped 1 base and J dropped 0 bases, with 13 bases sitting between them. The CDR3 is made up of 16 amino acids. The CDR3 reads CASSIGPRADSYEQYF. CDR3 in DNA: TGTGCCAGTAGTATAGGGCCCCGGGCCGACTCCTACGAGCAGTACTTC. Supplemented by reference TRBV19 and TRBJ2-7, the full variable domain reads DGGITQSPKYLFRKEGQNVTLSCEQNLNHDAMYWYRQDPGQGLRLIYYSQIVNDFQKGDIAEGYSVSREKKESFPLTVTSAQKNPTAFYLCASSIGPRADSYEQYFGPGTRLTVT.

The V and J genes are TRBV11-2 and TRBJ2-7; D not certain. The CDR3 is 12 amino acids. Germline CDR1 and CDR2: SGHAT and FQNNGV. V lost 7 bases and J 6 bases, leaving 13 bases between the germline ends. The CDR3 DNA reads TGTGCCAGCATCCCCGCATGGGTCGAGCAGTACTTC. The encoded protein is CASIPAWVEQYF. The full variable domain, in which reference TRBV11-2 and TRBJ2-7 provide the parts outside the CDR3, is EAGVAQSPRYKIIEKRQSVAFWCNPISGHATLYWYQQILGQGPKLLIQFQNNGVVDDSQLPKDRFSAERLKGVDSTLKIQPAKLEDSAVYLCASIPAWVEQYFGPGTRLTVT.